This note documents a single T cell receptor beta chain sequence. This clonotype was seen more than once but under ten times. Which antigen it targets is not known. No base quality values were provided; no much bigger clone lies one nucleotide off. This record comes from a study of early T cells in non-severe SARS-CoV-2 infection (dated by TCRdb to the early 2020s). As for the study more broadly: Because TCR sequencing relied on bulk RNA taken from unsorted whole blood, pairing of alpha and beta chains was not possible.

Summary of the overall study and its limitations: VDJdb matching was skewed toward anti-spike CD8 responses and likely underestimated virus-specific expansions, missing private and CD4 specificities.

This was a case-control study nested in a cohort of healthcare workers in London, UK, who had nasopharyngeal swab PCR tests and blood samples taken every week. Healthcare workers were recruited during the week of the UK lockdown, between 23 and 31 March 2020, and followed weekly for up to about 15 weeks. Library creation used 5' RACE. Sequencing used a NextSeq 500. To correct for sequencing error and PCR bias, the TCR library protocol tagged individual cDNA molecules with unique molecular identifiers. Sequencing covered both TCR alpha and beta chains, and within each sample the abundances of alpha and beta sequences were tightly co-correlated. The authors processed their data as follows. Decombinator V4 was used to annotate TCR sequences for V gene, J gene and CDR3. TCRs were defined as expanded if a significant change between any two time points was detected under a Poisson model with p below 0.0001. TCR abundances were normalised to the total number of TCRs sequenced in each sample and reported as counts per million. MAIT TCRs were defined by TRAV1-2 paired with TRAJ12, TRAJ20 or TRAJ33, and iNKT TCRs by TRAV10 paired with TRAJ18. VDJdb, accessed 1 November 2021, was searched for CMV, EBV and SARS-CoV-2 annotated TCRs, excluding TCRs annotated for multiple antigens. TCRdb trimmed the raw reads at Q25, called clones with MiXCR and kept productive beta chains. Rows matching on CDR3 protein sequence are summarized as one entry with the most common DNA and genes. The V and J calls and clone size are TCRdb's, not the authors'. The sample records 68,000 or so distinct CDR3 sequences, 12% of which are singletons. About 1.6% of the sample belongs to the ten largest clones.

At the junction V is shortened by 1 base and J by 7 bases, with 8 bases in between. Counted from cysteine to phenylalanine, this CDR3 has 13 amino acids. The read is trimmed to its CDR3 DNA, 39 bases read in frame from base 1. Via the germline V gene, CDR1 is SGHVS and CDR2 FNYEAQ. Sequencing was carried out using whole blood. Here the chain combines TRBV7-6 and TRBJ2-1; a tentative D match to TRBD2 spans 5 bases. This clonotype originated in an adult who was a healthcare worker with PCR-confirmed SARS-CoV-2 infection or an uninfected control (not recorded which). The sequenced DNA is TGTGCCAGCAGCTTAGAATCGGGGAATGAGCAGTTCTTC. This sequence encodes CASSLESGNEQFF.